The entry below gives a single TCR beta chain sequence along with its context. The antigen is undetermined. These data originate in a study of a mutant IDH1 vaccine in newly diagnosed glioma. Time point indicated: week 47, end of study. A single vaccine dose contained 300 ug of mutant IDH1 20-mer peptide, and topical imiquimod was used with it. Vaccinations, eight in total, occurred in weeks 1, 3, 5, 7, 11, 15, 19, 23. The protocol was immunoSEQ multiplex PCR, while the TCRdb copy is restricted to in-frame clones and leaves out a portion. The sample has fewer than 55,000 clones, 65% seen once; the top ten hold about 5%. Source: peripheral blood mononuclear cells (PBMCs), taken from a glioma patient whose treatment included an IDH1 peptide vaccine. The receptor was isolated from a man aged 40-55 years with glioma. Some clones in this sample may be carry-over from other donors' samples.

The CDR3 DNA reads TGTGCTAGTGGTTTGGGGGGGTCAGATACGCAGTATTTT. It encodes CASGLGGSDTQYF. The gene calls are TRBV12-5 and TRBJ2-3; D could derive from TRBD1 or TRBD2 (5 bases each). Deletions cut 1 base from V and 4 bases from J, with 6 bases between. CDR3 length: 13 residues. The germline gives CDR1 LGHNT, CDR2 FRNRAP. The full variable domain, completed using reference TRBV12-5 and TRBJ2-3, is DARVTQTPRHKVTEMGQEVTMRCQPILGHNTVFWYRQTMMQGLELLAYFRNRAPLDDSGMPKDRFSAEMPDATLATLKIQPSEPRDSAVYFCASGLGGSDTQYFGPGTRLTVL.